A single T cell receptor beta chain is shown here with its context. Its specificity is not known. Profiled with immunoSEQ multiplex PCR; TCRdb holds only in-frame clones, not every one. The table records over 15,000 clones, about four fifths of them present only once. This specimen belongs to a study of T cells in localized non-small cell lung cancer. Whole-study results and caveats: Adjacent lung was found to contain a median approximately 62 of the top 100 tumor clones. Density of T cells in blood, when higher, went with longer overall survival. Adjacent uninvolved lung had the highest clonality, suggesting focused antigen responses. Without multi-region sequencing, intratumor heterogeneity could not be excluded.

V gave up 2 bases and J gave up 2 bases, with 13 bases separating them. The CDR3 is 15 amino acids. The germline CDR1 and CDR2 sequences are MNHEY and SMNVEV (reference sequence). Source: peripheral blood, taken before any cancer treatment. The rearrangement uses TRBV27 and TRBJ2-7; tentative D call: TRBD2 (5 bases). The receptor was isolated from a female donor of 60 years or more with stage I lung adenocarcinoma. In nucleotides, the CDR3 is TGTGCCAGCAGTTTAAGATATTCGGGAACCTACGAGCAGTACTTC. Protein sequence: CASSLRYSGTYEQYF.